The source of this T cell receptor (beta chain) is a study of identical twins. Study results and limitations: For out-of-frame beta sequences, excess twin sharing was weaker. Insertion counts were lower in abundant cord blood beta clonotypes, a trend that memory repertoires did not show.

This CDR3 region has 16 residues. CDR1 and CDR2 (germline): ENHRY, SYGVKD. V was pared by 3 bases and J by 0 bases, with 12 bases between. One entry per CDR3 protein, called by TCRdb with MiXCR from the 5' RACE reads. The table lists under 300,000 distinct CDR3 sequences, 9.5% to 15% of them singletons, with around 4% in the top ten. On this clonotype: As yet, its antigen is unknown.

The data also belong to a second study, concerning yellow fever vaccine responses in identical twins.

Sequencing used memory (CD45RO+) T cells sorted from blood. V usage is TRBV10-3 and J usage is TRBJ1-3; D is undetermined. The clonotype comes from a young woman in good health. CDR3 sequence (DNA): TGTGCCATCAGTGAAAAGGGCACGAGCTCTGGAAACACCATATATTTT. Translation gives CAISEKGTSSGNTIYF.